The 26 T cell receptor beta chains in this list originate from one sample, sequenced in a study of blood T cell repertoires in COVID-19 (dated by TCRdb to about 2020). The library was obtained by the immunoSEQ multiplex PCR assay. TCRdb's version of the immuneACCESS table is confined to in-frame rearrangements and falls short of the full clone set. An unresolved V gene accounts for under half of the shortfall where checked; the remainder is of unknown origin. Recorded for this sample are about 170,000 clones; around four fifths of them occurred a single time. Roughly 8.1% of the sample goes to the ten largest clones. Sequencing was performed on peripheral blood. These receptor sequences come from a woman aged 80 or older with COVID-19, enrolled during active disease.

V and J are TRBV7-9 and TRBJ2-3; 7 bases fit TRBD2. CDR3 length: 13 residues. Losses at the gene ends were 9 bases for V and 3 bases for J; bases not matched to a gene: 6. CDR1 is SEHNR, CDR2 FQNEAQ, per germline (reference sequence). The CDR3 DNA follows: TGTGCCAGTTCTTATAGCGGGACAGATACGCAGTATTTT. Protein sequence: CASSYSGTDTQYF.

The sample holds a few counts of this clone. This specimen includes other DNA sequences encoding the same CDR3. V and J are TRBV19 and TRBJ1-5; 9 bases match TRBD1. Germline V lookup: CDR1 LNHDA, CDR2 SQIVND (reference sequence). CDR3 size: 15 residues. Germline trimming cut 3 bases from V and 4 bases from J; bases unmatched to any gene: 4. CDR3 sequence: CASSIGDRVNQPQHF. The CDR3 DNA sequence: TGTGCCAGTAGTATTGGGGACAGGGTTAATCAGCCCCAGCATTTT.

CDR3 sequence reads: CASSQFLGGANVLTF. For the CDR3, the DNA is TGTGCCAGTAGTCAGTTCCTGGGCGGGGCCAACGTCCTGACTTTC. This sequence joins TRBV19 and TRBJ2-6, with no clear D. V was cut by 5 bases and J by 4 bases, with 12 bases left in between. This CDR3 region has 15 residues. From germline, CDR1 is LNHDA and CDR2 SQIVND (reference sequence).

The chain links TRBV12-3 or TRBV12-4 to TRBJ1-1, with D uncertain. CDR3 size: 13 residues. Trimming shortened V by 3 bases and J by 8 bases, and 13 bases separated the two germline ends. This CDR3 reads CASSFFRSREAFF. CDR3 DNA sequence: TGTGCCAGCAGTTTTTTCAGGTCACGAGAAGCTTTCTTT.

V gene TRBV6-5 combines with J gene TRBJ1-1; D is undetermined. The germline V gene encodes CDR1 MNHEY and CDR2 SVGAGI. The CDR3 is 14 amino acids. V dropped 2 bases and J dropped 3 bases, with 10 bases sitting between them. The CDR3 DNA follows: TGTGCCAGCAGTTACCGCGGGCAGTACACTGAAGCTTTCTTT. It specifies CASSYRGQYTEAFF.

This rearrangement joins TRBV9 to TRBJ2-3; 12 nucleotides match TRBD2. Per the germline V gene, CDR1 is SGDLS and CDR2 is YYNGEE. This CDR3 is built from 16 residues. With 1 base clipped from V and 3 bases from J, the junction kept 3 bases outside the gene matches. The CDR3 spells CASSVLGLAGTDTQYF. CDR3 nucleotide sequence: TGTGCCAGCAGCGTACTAGGACTAGCGGGGACAGATACGCAGTATTTT.

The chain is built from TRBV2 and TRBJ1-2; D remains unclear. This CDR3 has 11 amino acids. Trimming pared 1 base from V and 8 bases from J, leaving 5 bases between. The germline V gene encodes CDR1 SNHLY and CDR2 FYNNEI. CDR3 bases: TGTGCCAGCAGTGAAGATGCGGGCTACACCTTC. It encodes CASSEDAGYTF.

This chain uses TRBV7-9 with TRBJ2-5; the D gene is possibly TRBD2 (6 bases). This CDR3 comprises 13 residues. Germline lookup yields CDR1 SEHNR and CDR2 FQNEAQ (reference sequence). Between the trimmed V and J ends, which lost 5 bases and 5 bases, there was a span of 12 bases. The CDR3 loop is CASSGGDWETQYF. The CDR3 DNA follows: TGTGCCAGCAGCGGAGGGGACTGGGAGACCCAGTACTTC. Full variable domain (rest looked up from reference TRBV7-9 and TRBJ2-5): DTGVSQNPRHKITKRGQNVTFRCDPISEHNRLYWYRQTLGQGPEFLTYFQNEAQLEKSRLLSDRFSAERPKGSFSTLEIQRTEQGDSAMYLCASSGGDWETQYFGPGTRLLVL.

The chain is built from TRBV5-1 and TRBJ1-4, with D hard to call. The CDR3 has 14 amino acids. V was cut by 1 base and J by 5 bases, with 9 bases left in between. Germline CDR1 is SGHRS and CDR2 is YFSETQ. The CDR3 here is CASSLNTANEKLFF. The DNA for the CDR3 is TGCGCCAGCAGCTTGAACACAGCAAATGAAAAACTGTTTTTT.

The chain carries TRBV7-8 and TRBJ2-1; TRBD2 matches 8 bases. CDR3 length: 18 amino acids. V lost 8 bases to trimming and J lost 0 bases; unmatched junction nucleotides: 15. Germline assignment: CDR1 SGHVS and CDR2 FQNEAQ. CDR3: CASVRGGRAPLSYNEQFF. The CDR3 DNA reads TGTGCCAGCGTTCGGGGGGGGCGGGCGCCCCTCTCCTACAATGAGCAGTTCTTC.

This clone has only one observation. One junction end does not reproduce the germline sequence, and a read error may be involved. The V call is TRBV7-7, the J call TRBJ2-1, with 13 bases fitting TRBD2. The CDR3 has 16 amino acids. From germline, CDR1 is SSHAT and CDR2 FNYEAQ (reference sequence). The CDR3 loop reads CASSLAGLAGYNEQFF. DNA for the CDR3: TGTGCTAGCAGCTTAGCGGGACTAGCGGGATACAATGAGCAGTTCTTC.

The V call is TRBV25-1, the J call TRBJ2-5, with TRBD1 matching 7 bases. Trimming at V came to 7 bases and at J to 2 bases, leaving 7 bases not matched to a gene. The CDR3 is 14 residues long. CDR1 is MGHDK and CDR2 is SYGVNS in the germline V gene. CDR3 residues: CASNGYRGQETQYF. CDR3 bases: TGTGCCAGCAATGGATACAGGGGACAAGAGACCCAGTACTTC.

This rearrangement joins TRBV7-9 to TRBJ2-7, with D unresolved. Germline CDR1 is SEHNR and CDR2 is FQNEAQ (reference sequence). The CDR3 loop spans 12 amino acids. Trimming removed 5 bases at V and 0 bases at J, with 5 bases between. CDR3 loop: CASSPSSYEQYF. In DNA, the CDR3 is TGTGCCAGCAGCCCGAGCTCCTACGAGCAGTACTTC.

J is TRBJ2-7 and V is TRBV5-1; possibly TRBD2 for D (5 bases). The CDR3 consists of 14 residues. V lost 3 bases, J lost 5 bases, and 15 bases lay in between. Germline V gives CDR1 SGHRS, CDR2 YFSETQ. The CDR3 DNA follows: TGCGCCAGCAGCTCCGCGAGGGTTGACGACGAGCAGTACTTC. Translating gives CASSSARVDDEQYF.

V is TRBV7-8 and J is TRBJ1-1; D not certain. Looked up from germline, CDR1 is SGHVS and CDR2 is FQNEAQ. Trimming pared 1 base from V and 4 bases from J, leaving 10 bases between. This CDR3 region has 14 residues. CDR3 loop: CASSLEGGSTEAFF. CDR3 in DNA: TGTGCCAGCAGCTTAGAAGGCGGGAGCACTGAAGCTTTCTTT.

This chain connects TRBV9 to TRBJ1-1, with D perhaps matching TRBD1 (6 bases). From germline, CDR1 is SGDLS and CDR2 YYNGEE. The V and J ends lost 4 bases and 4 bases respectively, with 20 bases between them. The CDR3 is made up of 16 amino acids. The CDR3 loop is CASSPETGLSRTEAFF. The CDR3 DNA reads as TGTGCCAGCAGCCCGGAAACAGGGCTCAGTCGCACTGAAGCTTTCTTT.

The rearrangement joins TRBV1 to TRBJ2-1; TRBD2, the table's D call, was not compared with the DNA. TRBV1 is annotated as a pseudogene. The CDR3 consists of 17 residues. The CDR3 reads CTSSQDQEREDRNEQFF. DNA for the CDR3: TGCACCAGCAGCCAAGATCAGGAGCGGGAGGATCGCAATGAGCAGTTCTTC.

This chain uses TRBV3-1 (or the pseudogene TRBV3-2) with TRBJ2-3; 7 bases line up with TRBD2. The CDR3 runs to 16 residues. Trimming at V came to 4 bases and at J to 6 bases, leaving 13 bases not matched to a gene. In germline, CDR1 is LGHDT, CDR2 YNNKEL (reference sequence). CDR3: CASSPFGLGAGDTQYF. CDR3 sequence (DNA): TGTGCCAGCAGCCCTTTTGGACTAGGGGCTGGGGATACGCAGTATTTT.

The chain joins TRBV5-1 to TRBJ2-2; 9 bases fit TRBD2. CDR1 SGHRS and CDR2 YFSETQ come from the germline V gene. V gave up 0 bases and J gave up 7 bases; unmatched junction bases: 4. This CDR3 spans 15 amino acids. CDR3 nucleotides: TGCGCCAGCAGCTTGGGTCTAGCGGGAATCGGGGAGCTGTTTTTT. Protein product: CASSLGLAGIGELFF.

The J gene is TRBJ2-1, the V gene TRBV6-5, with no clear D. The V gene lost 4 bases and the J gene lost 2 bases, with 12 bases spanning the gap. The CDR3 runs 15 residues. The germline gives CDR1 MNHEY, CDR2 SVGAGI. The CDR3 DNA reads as TGTGCCAGCAGTTCCCTCGGCGGTCCCTACAATGAGCAGTTCTTC. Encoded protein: CASSSLGGPYNEQFF.

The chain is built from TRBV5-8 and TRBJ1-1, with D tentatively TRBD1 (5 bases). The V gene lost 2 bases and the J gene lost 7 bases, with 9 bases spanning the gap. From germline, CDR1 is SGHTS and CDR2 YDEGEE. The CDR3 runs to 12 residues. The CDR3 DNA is TGTGCCAGCAGCTTACTCAGGGTTGAAGCTTTCTTT. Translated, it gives CASSLLRVEAFF.

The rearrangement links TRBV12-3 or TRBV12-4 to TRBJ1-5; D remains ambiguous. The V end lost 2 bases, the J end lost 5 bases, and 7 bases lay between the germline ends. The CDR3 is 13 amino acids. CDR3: CASSLRLHQPQHF. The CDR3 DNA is TGTGCCAGCAGTTTACGGTTGCATCAGCCCCAGCATTTT.

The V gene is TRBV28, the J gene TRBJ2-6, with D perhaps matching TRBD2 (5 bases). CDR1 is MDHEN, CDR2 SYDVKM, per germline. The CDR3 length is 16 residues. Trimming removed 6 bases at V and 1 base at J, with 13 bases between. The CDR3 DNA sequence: TGTGCCAGCAGCCAGATGCCGGGGTCTGGGGCCAACGTCCTGACTTTC. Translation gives CASSQMPGSGANVLTF.

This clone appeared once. The CDR3 sequence: CASSFRLRTGELFF. The CDR3 coding sequence is TGTGCCAGCAGCTTCCGTCTGAGAACCGGGGAGCTGTTTTTT. The V call is TRBV7-6, the J call TRBJ2-2; D unresolved. CDR1 SGHVS and CDR2 FNYEAQ come from the germline V gene. V was pared by 3 bases and J by 5 bases, with 10 bases between. The CDR3 is 14 amino acids.

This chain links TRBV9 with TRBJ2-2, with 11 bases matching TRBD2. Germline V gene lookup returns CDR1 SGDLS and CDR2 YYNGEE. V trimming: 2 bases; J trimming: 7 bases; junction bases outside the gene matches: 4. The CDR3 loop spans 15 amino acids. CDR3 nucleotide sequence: TGTGCCAGCAGCGTGACTAGCGGGAAGGGCGGGGAGCTGTTTTTT. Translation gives CASSVTSGKGGELFF.

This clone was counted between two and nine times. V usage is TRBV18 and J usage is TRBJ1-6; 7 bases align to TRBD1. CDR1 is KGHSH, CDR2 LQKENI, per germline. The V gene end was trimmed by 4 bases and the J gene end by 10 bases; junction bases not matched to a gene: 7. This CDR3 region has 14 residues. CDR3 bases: TGTGCCAGCTCACGGGACAGAGAAAGGTCACCCCTCCACTTT. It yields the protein CASSRDRERSPLHF.